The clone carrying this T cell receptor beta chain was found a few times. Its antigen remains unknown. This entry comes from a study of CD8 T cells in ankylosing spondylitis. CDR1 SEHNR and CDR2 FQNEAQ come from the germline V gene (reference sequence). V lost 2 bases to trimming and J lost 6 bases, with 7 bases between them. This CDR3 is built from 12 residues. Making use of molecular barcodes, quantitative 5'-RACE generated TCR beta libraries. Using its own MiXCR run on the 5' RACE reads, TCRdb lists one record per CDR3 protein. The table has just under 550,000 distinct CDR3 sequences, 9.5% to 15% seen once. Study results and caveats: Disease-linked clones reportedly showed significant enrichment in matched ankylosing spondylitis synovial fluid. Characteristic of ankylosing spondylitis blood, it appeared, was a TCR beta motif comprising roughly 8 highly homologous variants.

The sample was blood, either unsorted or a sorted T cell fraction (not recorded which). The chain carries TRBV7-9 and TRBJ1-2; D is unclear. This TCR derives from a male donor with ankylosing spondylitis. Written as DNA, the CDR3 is TGTGCCAGCAGCTTATTCCGTGATGGCTACACCTTC. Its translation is CASSLFRDGYTF. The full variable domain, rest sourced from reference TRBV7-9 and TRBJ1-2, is DTGVSQNPRHKITKRGQNVTFRCDPISEHNRLYWYRQTLGQGPEFLTYFQNEAQLEKSRLLSDRFSAERPKGSFSTLEIQRTEQGDSAMYLCASSLFRDGYTFGSGTRLTVV.